The T cell receptor (beta chain) described here comes from a study of T-cell memory formation after mild COVID-19. TCRdb independently ran MiXCR on the 5' RACE reads; one entry per CDR3 protein. The data contain about 130,000 distinct CDR3 sequences, roughly 15% of them singletons. Points on this clonotype: Its specificity is not known.

Study observations and caveats: Memory cells collected pre-infection included some clones that later responded, suggesting cross-reactive memory joined.

The CDR3 sequence is 14 residues long. Germline CDR1 SQVTM, CDR2 ANQGSEA. V dropped 6 bases and J dropped 2; count of bases not matched to a gene: 8. The specimen sequenced was PBMCs or a T cell subset sorted from them (not recorded which). This sequence originates from an adult woman who had mild COVID-19 (a few samples of this study predate the infection). Cell type and time point are not known. This chain links TRBV29-1 with TRBJ2-7; 9 nucleotides match TRBD2. The CDR3 DNA follows: TGCAGCGTAGGAGGCAGCGGGGGGCCCTACGAGCAGTACTTC. Residues: CSVGGSGGPYEQYF.